This TCR beta chain was observed in a study of blood T cell repertoires in COVID-19. As for the study in general: Samples representing acute and convalescent COVID-19 were sourced from the United States, Italy and Spain. Nucleic acid was either cDNA or gDNA, and it came from T cells, B-cell-depleted T cells, or PBMCs.

The count of this clone is one. Assay used: immunoSEQ multiplex PCR; TCRdb lists only in-frame clones, some missing. The repertoire holds about 480,000 clones, roughly nine tenths seen once, with about 0.91% in the top ten. V lost 4 bases, J lost 3 bases, and 11 bases lay in between. This CDR3 region has 14 residues. Germline V CDR1 and CDR2: SGHTS, YDEGEE. Sequencing used peripheral blood. This TCR was sampled from a man aged 18 to 29 with COVID-19, enrolled during active disease. The chain uses TRBV5-8 and TRBJ1-3; D is perhaps TRBD1 (5 bases). CDR3 protein: CASSPGTGGNTIYF. The CDR3 coding sequence is TGTGCCAGCAGCCCCGGGACTGGTGGAAACACCATATATTTT. Combining the CDR3 with reference TRBV5-8 and TRBJ1-3 gives the whole variable domain EAGVTQSPTHLIKTRGQQATLRCSPISGHTSVYWYQQALGLGLQFLLWYDEGEERNRGNFPPRFSGRQFPNYSSELNVNALELEDSALYLCASSPGTGGNTIYFGEGSWLTVV.